Listed below are T cell receptor beta chains from one sample, sequenced in a study of regulatory T cells in long-lasting Graves disease. TCRdb re-called the multiplex PCR reads through MiXCR, storing one row per CDR3 protein. Of 350,000 to 550,000 distinct CDR3 sequences in the sample, approximately 16% were seen once. These records were also assigned to another study, of T cells in Graves' hyperthyroidism and ophthalmopathy.

The specimen was peripheral blood mononuclear cells (PBMCs), collected at new diagnosis, from a patient treated with antithyroid drugs. These receptor sequences come from a woman younger than 35 with Graves disease. Each CDR3 is given with its conserved first and last residue. The D gene is left open where the match is weak. Only some rows state a clone size, as once, few, many or a class for expanded clones.

TRBD2	TRBV13	.	TRBJ2-1	15	TGTGCCAGCAGCGTAGCCGGCGGGAGTTTCGATGAGCAGTTCTTC	CASSVAGGSFDEQFF
TRBD1	TRBV20-1	few	TRBJ1-2	15	TGCAGTGCAGACAAAGGGGGCCCAGACAGCTATGGCTACACCTTC	CSADKGGPDSYGYTF
TRBD1	TRBV9	.	TRBJ1-1	15	TGTGCCAGCAGCGGCAGGGGGCTCGGGAACACTGAAGCTTTCTTT	CASSGRGLGNTEAFF
TRBD2	TRBV7-2	few	TRBJ2-1	18	TGTGCCAGCAGCTTAAACCCTGAATTGCTAGCGGGACGCAATGAGCAGTTCTTC	CASSLNPELLAGRNEQFF
.	TRBV28	many	TRBJ2-2	15	TGTGCCAGCAGTTTCCCGGACAAGAACACCGGGGAGCTGTTTTTT	CASSFPDKNTGELFF
.	TRBV3-1	.	TRBJ1-5	16	TGTGCCAGCAGTTACTCACGCCCTAATAGCAATCAGCCCCAGCATTTT	CASSYSRPNSNQPQHF
TRBD2	TRBV27	many	TRBJ2-1	18	TGTGCCAGCAAACCCAGGGGACTAGCGGGAGGCCCCTACAATGAGCAGTTCTTC	CASKPRGLAGGPYNEQFF
TRBD2	TRBV5-5	many	TRBJ2-1	16	TGTGCCAGCAGCCCGCCTCCGGGACTAGCGAACAATGAGCAGTTCTTC	CASSPPPGLANNEQFF
.	TRBV11-2	many	TRBJ2-7	14	TGTGCCAGCAGCTTAGACGGAGTTTTTTACGAGCAGTACTTC	CASSLDGVFYEQYF
.	TRBV4-3	.	TRBJ2-1	15	TGCGCCAGCAGCCAAGATGTAGGGTCCTACAATGAGCAGTTCTTC	CASSQDVGSYNEQFF
.	TRBV7-9	many	TRBJ1-1	13	TGTGCCAGCAGCTCAGCGGGGAACACTGAAGCTTTCTTT	CASSSAGNTEAFF
TRBD1	TRBV28	many	TRBJ1-4	15	TGTGCCAGCAGTCCTCGGACAGGCCCAAATGAAAAACTGTTTTTT	CASSPRTGPNEKLFF
TRBD2	TRBV27	many	TRBJ2-1	16	TGTGCCAGCAGTCGGATAGTAGCGGGAGGGTACAATGAGCAGTTCTTC	CASSRIVAGGYNEQFF
TRBD2	TRBV28	many	TRBJ2-1	13	TGTGCCAGCGATAGGCGGGAGTCAGATGAGCAGTTCTTC	CASDRRESDEQFF
TRBD1	TRBV27	many	TRBJ2-6	21	TGTGCCAGCAGTTTAGTTAGGGACAGGGGTCTTTTAAGCTCTGGGGCCAACGTCCTGACTTTC	CASSLVRDRGLLSSGANVLTF
.	TRBV12-3/TRBV12-4	many	TRBJ1-4	19	TGTGCCAGCAGTTTAGGATCGGGACTGACGGGCCTCCTCAATGAAAAACTGTTTTTT	CASSLGSGLTGLLNEKLFF
.	TRBV28	many	TRBJ2-1	14	TGTGCCAGCAGTCCCCAAGGGTCCTACAATGAGCAGTTCTTC	CASSPQGSYNEQFF
.	TRBV3-2	once	TRBJ2-7	15	TGTGCCAGCAGCCAATACTCGGTGACAGGCGTCGAGCAGTACTTC	CASSQYSVTGVEQYF
.	TRBV12-3/TRBV12-4	many	TRBJ2-7	15	TGTGCCAGCAGTAACGGGAGGACAGCAACCTACGAGCAGTACTTC	CASSNGRTATYEQYF
TRBD2	TRBV27	.	TRBJ2-1	15	TGTGCCAGCGGACGCGGGAGGGCCAGCCTGAATGAGCAGTTCTTC	CASGRGRASLNEQFF
.	TRBV25-1	few	TRBJ2-1	15	TGTGCCAGCAGTGGAGGGGGGAGCTCCTACAATGAGCAGTTCTTC	CASSGGGSSYNEQFF
TRBD2	TRBV27	few	TRBJ2-5	15	TGTGCCAGCAGTTTTGGGAGGGTCGGGTCAGAGACCCAGTACTTC	CASSFGRVGSETQYF
.	TRBV10-3	many	TRBJ2-3	15	TGTGCCATCAGTGAATCGGTTCTCAGCACAGATACGCAGTATTTT	CAISESVLSTDTQYF
.	TRBV28	many	TRBJ2-5	17	TGTGCCAGCAGTCGGGGTTTGGGTGTCGGGTTACGAGAGACCCAGTACTTC	CASSRGLGVGLRETQYF
TRBD1	TRBV30	many	TRBJ2-7	14	TGTGCCTGGAGTGTTCTGGGACAGGGGCGGGAGCAGTACTTC	CAWSVLGQGREQYF
.	TRBV5-1	.	TRBJ2-7	14	TGCGCCAGCAGCTTTAATTCGCAGAACAACGAGCAGTACTTC	CASSFNSQNNEQYF
TRBD2	TRBV13	.	TRBJ2-7	15	TGTGCCAGCAACATAAACGGGGGGATCGCGTACGAGCAGTACTTC	CASNINGGIAYEQYF
TRBD1	TRBV7-8	many	TRBJ2-2	17	TGTGCCAGCAGCTTAGCGTGGGGACAGGGAAACACCGGGGAGCTGTTTTTT	CASSLAWGQGNTGELFF
TRBD2	TRBV27	many	TRBJ2-1	15	TGTGCCAGCAGTGGACTAGCGGGAGTTCACAATGAGCAGTTCTTC	CASSGLAGVHNEQFF
.	TRBV2	.	TRBJ1-1	13	TGTGCCAGCAGGAGGGGGGTCAGGACTGAAGCTTTCTTT	CASRRGVRTEAFF
.	TRBV7-9	many	TRBJ2-7	14	TGTGCCAGCAGCGATCCGGGAGTCTCCTACGAGCAGTACTTC	CASSDPGVSYEQYF
.	TRBV12-3/TRBV12-4	many	TRBJ1-5	16	TGTGCCAGCAGTTTTGACATCTCTGGGGGGGATCAGCCCCAGCATTTT	CASSFDISGGDQPQHF